The clone carrying this T cell receptor (beta chain) was seen only a few times. Its antigen is still unknown. This specimen comes from a study of CD8+ T cells in alopecia areata. Study background: Treated patients were dosed with oral tofacitinib, taking 5 to 10 mg twice daily. Study-wide results and limits: TCR sharing across patients was less clear than in mice, possibly HLA-related. The study also sequences resident alphabeta T cells of normal skin in scalp samples. Lesional scalp displayed greater clonality than normal scalp, most notably in alopecia totalis/universalis.

Sequencing relied on a cDNA template that was reverse transcribed from extracted RNA. The data were produced by immunoSEQ multiplex PCR, yet TCRdb's version contains in-frame clones alone and is incomplete. The sample has about 150,000 clones; about 87% are singletons. The CDR3 is 16 residues long. Germline V CDR1 and CDR2: MNHEY, SMNVEV (reference sequence). The receptor's source is a human donor with alopecia areata. The chain carries TRBV27 and TRBJ2-5; 14 positions match TRBD2. The end of the DNA is better explained by TRBJ2-7, so the J call may be wrong. Sequences were derived from CD8+ T cells sorted from blood, sampled at week 0. The CDR3, as DNA: TGTGCCAGCAACGGACCCGGACTAGCGGGAGGCTACGAGCAGTACTTC. Protein sequence: CASNGPGLAGGYEQYF.